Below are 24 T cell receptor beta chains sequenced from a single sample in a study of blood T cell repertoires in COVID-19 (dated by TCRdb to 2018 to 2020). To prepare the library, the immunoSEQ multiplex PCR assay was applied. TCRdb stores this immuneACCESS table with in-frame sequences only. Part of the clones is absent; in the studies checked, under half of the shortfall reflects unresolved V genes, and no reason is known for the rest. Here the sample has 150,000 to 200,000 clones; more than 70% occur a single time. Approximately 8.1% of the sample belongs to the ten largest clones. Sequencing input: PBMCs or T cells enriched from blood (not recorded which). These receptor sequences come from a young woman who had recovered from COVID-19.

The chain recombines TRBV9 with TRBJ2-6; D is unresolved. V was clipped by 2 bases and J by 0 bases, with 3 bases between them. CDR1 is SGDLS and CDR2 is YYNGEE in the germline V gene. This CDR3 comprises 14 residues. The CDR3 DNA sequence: TGTGCCAGCAGCGTGAGCTCTGGGGCCAACGTCCTGACTTTC. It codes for CASSVSSGANVLTF.

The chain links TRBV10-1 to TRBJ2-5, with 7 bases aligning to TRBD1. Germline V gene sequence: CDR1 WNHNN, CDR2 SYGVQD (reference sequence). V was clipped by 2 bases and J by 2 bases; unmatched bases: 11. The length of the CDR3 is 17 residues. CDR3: CASSEPKARGRQETQYF. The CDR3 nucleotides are TGCGCCAGCAGTGAGCCTAAGGCGAGGGGGCGGCAAGAGACCCAGTACTTC.

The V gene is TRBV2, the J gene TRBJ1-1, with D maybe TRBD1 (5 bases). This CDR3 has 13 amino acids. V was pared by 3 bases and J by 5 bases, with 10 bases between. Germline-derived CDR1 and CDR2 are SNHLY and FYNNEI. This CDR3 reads CASSELGGTEAFF. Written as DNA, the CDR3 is TGTGCCAGCAGTGAGCTGGGGGGGACTGAAGCTTTCTTT.

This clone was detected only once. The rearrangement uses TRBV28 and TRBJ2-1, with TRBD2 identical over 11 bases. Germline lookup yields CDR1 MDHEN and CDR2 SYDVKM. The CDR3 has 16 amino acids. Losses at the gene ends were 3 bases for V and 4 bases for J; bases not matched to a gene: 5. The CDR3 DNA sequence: TGTGCCAGCAGTTTGTACCGGACTAGCGGGTACAATGAGCAGTTCTTC. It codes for CASSLYRTSGYNEQFF.

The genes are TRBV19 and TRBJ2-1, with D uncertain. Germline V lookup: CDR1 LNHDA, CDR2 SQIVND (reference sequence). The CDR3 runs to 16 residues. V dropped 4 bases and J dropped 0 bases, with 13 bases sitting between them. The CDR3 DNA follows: TGTGCCAGTAGTAGCCTGACTTCTAGCTCCTACAATGAGCAGTTCTTC. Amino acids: CASSSLTSSSYNEQFF.

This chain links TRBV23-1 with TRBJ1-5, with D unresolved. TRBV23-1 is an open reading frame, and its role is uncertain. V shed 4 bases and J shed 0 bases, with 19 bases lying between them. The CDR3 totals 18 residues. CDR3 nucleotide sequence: TGCGCCAGCAGTCCAGCGGTAAACCCGCATTATAGCAATCAGCCCCAGCATTTT. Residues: CASSPAVNPHYSNQPQHF.

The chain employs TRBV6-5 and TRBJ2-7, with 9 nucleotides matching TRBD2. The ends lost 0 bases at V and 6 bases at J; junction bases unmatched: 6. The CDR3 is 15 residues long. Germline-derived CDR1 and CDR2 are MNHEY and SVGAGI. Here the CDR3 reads CASSYSTGTSSEQYF. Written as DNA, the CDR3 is TGTGCCAGCAGTTACTCAACCGGGACTAGCTCCGAGCAGTACTTC.

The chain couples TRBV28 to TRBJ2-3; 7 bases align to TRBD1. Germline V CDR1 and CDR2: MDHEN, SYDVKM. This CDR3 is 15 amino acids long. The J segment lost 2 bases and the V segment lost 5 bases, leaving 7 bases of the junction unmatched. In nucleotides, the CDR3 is TGTGCCAGCAGTAAAACCAGGGGGACCACAGATACGCAGTATTTT. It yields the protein CASSKTRGTTDTQYF.

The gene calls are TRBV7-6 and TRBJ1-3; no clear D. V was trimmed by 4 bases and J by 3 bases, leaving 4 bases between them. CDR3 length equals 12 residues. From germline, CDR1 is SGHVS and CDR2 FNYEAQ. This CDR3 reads CASSYNGNTIYF. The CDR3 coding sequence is TGTGCCAGCAGCTACAATGGAAACACCATATATTTT.

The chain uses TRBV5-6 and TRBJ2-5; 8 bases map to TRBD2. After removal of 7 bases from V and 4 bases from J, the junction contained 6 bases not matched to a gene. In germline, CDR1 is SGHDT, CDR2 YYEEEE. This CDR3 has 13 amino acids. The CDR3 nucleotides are TGTGCCAGCTGCCCGGGGGGGCTAGAGACCCAGTACTTC. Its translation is CASCPGGLETQYF. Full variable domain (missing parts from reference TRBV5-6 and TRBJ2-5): DAGVTQSPTHLIKTRGQQVTLRCSPKSGHDTVSWYQQALGQGPQFIFQYYEEEERQRGNFPDRFSGHQFPNYSSELNVNALLLGDSALYLCASCPGGLETQYFGPGTRLLVL.

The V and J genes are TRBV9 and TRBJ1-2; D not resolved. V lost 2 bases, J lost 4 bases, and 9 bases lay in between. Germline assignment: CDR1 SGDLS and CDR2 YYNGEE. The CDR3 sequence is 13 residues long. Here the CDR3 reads CASSVAGFYGYTF. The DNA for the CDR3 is TGTGCCAGCAGCGTTGCGGGATTCTATGGCTACACCTTC.

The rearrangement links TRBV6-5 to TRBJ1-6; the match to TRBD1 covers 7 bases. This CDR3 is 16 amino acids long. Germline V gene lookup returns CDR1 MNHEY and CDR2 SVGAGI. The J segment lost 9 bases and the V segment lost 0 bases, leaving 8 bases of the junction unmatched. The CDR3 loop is CASSYSQGGGGSPLHF. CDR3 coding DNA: TGTGCCAGCAGTTACTCTCAAGGGGGCGGAGGTTCACCCCTCCACTTT.

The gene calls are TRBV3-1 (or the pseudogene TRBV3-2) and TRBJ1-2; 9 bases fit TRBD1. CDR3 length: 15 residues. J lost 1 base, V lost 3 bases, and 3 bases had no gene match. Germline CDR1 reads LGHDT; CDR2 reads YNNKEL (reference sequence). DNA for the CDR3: TGTGCCAGCAGCCACTGGGGACAGGGTAACTATGGCTACACCTTC. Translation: CASSHWGQGNYGYTF.

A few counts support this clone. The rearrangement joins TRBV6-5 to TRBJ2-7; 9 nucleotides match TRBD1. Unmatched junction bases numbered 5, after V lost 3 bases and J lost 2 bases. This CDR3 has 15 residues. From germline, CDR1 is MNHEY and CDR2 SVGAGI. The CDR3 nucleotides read TGTGCCAGCAGTTATACCGGGACAGGGCCCTACGAGCAGTACTTC. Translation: CASSYTGTGPYEQYF.

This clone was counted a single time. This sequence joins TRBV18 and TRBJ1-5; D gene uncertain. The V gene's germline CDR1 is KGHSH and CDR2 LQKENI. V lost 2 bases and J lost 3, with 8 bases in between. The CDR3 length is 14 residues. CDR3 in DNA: TGTGCCAGCTCACCAGGTCCAGACAATCAGCCCCAGCATTTT. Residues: CASSPGPDNQPQHF.

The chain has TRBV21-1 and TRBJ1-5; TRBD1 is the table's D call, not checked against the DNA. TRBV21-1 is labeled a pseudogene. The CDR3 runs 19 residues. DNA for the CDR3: TGTGCCAGCAGCAAAAGGCCAGGGGGCGCGTGGGAAAGCAATCAGCCCCAGCATTTT. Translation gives CASSKRPGGAWESNQPQHF.

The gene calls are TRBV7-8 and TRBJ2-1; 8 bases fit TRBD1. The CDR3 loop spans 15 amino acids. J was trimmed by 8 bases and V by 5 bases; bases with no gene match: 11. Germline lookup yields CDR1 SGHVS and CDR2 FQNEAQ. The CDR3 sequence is CASSPGTGLPHEQFF. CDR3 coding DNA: TGTGCCAGCAGCCCAGGGACAGGACTCCCTCATGAGCAGTTCTTC.

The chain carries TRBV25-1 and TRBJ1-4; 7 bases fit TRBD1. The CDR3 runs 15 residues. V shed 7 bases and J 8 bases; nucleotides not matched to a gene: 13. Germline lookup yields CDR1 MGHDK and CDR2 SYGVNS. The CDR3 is CASTPRQGVGEKLFF. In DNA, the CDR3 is TGTGCCAGCACCCCGCGACAGGGAGTAGGGGAAAAACTGTTTTTT.

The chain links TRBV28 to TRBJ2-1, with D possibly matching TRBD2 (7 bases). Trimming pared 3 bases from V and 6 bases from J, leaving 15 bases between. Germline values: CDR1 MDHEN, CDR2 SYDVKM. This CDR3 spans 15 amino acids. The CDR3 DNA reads TGTGCCAGCAGTTTGGGAGGGGGAAGGGGCAATGAGCAGTTCTTC. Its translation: CASSLGGGRGNEQFF. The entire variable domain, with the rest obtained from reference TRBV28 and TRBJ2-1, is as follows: DVKVTQSSRYLVKRTGEKVFLECVQDMDHENMFWYRQDPGLGLRLIYFSYDVKMKEKGDIPEGYSVSREKKERFSLILESASTNQTSMYLCASSLGGGRGNEQFFGPGTRLTVL.

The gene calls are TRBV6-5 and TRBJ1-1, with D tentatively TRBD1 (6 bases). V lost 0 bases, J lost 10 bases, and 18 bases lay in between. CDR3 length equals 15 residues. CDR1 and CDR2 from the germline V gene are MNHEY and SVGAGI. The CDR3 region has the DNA TGTGCCAGCAGTTACTCCCTTGGGGTTCAAGGGGGAGCTTTCTTT. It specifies CASSYSLGVQGGAFF.

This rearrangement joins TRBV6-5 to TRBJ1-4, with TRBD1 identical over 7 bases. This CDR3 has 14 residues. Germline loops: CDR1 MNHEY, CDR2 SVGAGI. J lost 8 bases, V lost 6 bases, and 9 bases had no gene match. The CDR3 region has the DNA TGTGCCAGCAGCTCACGACAGGGTGAAGAAAAACTGTTTTTT. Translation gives CASSSRQGEEKLFF.

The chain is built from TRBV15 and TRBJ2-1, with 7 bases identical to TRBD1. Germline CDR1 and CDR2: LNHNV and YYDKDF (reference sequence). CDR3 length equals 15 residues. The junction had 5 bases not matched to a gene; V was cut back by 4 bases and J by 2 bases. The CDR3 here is CATSTRQGPYNEQFF. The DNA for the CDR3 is TGTGCCACCAGCACACGACAGGGCCCCTACAATGAGCAGTTCTTC.

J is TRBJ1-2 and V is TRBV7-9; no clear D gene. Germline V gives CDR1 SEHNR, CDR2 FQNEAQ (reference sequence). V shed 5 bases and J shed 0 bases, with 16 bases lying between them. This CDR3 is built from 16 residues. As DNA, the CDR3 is TGTGCCAGCAGCCCTGAGGATCTTTACGCTAACTATGGCTACACCTTC. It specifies CASSPEDLYANYGYTF. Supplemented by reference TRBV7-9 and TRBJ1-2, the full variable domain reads DTGVSQNPRHKITKRGQNVTFRCDPISEHNRLYWYRQTLGQGPEFLTYFQNEAQLEKSRLLSDRFSAERPKGSFSTLEIQRTEQGDSAMYLCASSPEDLYANYGYTFGSGTRLTVV.

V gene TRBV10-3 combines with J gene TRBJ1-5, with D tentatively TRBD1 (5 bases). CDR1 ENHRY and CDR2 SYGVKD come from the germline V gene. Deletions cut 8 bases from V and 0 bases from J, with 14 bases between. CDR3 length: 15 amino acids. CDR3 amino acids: CAIGGGGSSNQPQHF. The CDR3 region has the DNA TGTGCCATCGGGGGGGGAGGGAGTAGCAATCAGCCCCAGCATTTT.